This TCR beta chain was found in a study of OX40 agonist ivuxolimab in advanced cancers. This clone was detected only once. Between the trimmed V and J ends, which lost 4 bases and 0 bases, there was a span of 16 bases. The germline CDR1 and CDR2 sequences are SGHDN and FVKESK. CDR3 length: 16 residues. Sequencing used immunoSEQ multiplex PCR; TCRdb keeps in-frame clones, though not all of them. The table lists about 59,000 clones, 75% to 90% of them singletons. The source of this sequence is an adult with an advanced solid tumor such as melanoma, head and neck, liver or kidney cancer. V usage is TRBV14 and J usage is TRBJ2-7; weak D call: TRBD2 (6 bases). Sequencing used CD4+ or CD8+ T cells sorted from blood, obtained in a trial of the OX40 agonist ivuxolimab. This chain's CDR3 is CASSLRPGTPSYEQYF. For the CDR3, the DNA is TGTGCCAGCAGCCTTCGACCCGGGACTCCCTCCTACGAGCAGTACTTC.